A single sample gave rise to the 10 T cell receptor beta chains below, sequenced in a study of T cells after posttransplantation cyclophosphamide. Profiling relied on immunoSEQ multiplex PCR, and the TCRdb table lists in-frame clones only, not all of them. Found here are approximately 45,000 clones, roughly 87% of them singletons; the top ten hold less than 2.5%. Busulfan-fludarabine conditioning, marrow transplant, and cyclophosphamide on days +3 and +4 were administered. The sequenced sample was PBMCs, obtained around 58 days after allogeneic stem cell transplant with posttransplant cyclophosphamide. These receptors originate from a male patient between 60 and 69 years old who received an allogeneic stem cell transplant from a related donor and was CMV-positive. Some T cells may have come from the graft donor.

This chain links TRBV19 with TRBJ1-1, with TRBD1 matching 7 bases. This CDR3 is built from 14 residues. V was clipped by 5 bases and J by 1 base; unmatched bases: 4. Germline lookup yields CDR1 LNHDA and CDR2 SQIVND (reference sequence). The CDR3 protein is CASSSRGENTEAFF. CDR3 nucleotides: TGTGCCAGTAGTTCCAGGGGGGAGAACACTGAAGCTTTCTTT.

V is TRBV7-8 and J is TRBJ1-4; 9 nucleotides align to TRBD1. Trimming took 4 bases from V and 2 from J; bases not matched to a gene: 11. The CDR3 consists of 18 residues. Germline V lookup: CDR1 SGHVS, CDR2 FQNEAQ. CDR3 bases: TGTGCCAGCAGCTCGGAGGACAGGGGTGGTTCGACTAATGAAAAACTGTTTTTT. It codes for CASSSEDRGGSTNEKLFF.

The V gene is TRBV5-5, the J gene TRBJ1-3; no definite D call. There are 12 residues in the CDR3. V dropped 4 bases and J dropped 2 bases, with 4 bases sitting between them. In germline, CDR1 is SGHKS, CDR2 YYEKEE (reference sequence). The CDR3 loop reads CASSAAGNTIYF. The CDR3 DNA is TGTGCCAGCAGCGCGGCTGGAAACACCATATATTTT.

The chain couples TRBV9 to TRBJ1-4; D gene unclear. The CDR3 has 15 residues. Germline loops: CDR1 SGDLS, CDR2 YYNGEE. The V end lost 4 bases, the J end lost 0 bases, and 10 bases lay between the germline ends. This chain's CDR3 is CASSRYIATNEKLFF. CDR3 sequence (DNA): TGTGCCAGCAGCCGCTATATAGCAACTAATGAAAAACTGTTTTTT.

This chain joins TRBV5-4 and TRBJ1-2, with TRBD1 matching 7 bases. Trimming took 4 bases from V and 6 from J; bases not matched to a gene: 12. The germline V gene encodes CDR1 SGHNT and CDR2 YYREEE (reference sequence). This CDR3 is 15 amino acids long. CDR3 sequence reads: CASSQIATGKDGYTF. CDR3 DNA sequence: TGTGCCAGCAGCCAAATTGCGACAGGGAAGGATGGCTACACCTTC.

The rearrangement links TRBV23-1 to TRBJ1-2; D unresolved. TRBV23-1 is placed among ORFs of uncertain function. This CDR3 has 13 amino acids. Deletions cut 2 bases from V and 11 bases from J, with 15 bases between. CDR3 DNA sequence: TGCGCCAGCAGTCAAGCTAGCGGGCGATCATACACCTTC. Translating it yields CASSQASGRSYTF.

This chain links TRBV5-4 with TRBJ1-2, with 8 nucleotides matching TRBD1. CDR3 size: 14 residues. CDR1 is SGHNT and CDR2 is YYREEE in the germline V gene (reference sequence). After removal of 7 bases from V and 4 bases from J, the junction contained 9 bases not matched to a gene. CDR3 coding DNA: TGTGCCAGCGGAAACAGGGGGGGGATCTATGGCTACACCTTC. This sequence encodes CASGNRGGIYGYTF.

In its sample, this clone was seen a few times. This chain joins TRBV5-6 and TRBJ1-2, with 9 bases aligning to TRBD1. V was clipped by 3 bases and J by 3 bases; unmatched bases: 3. There are 14 residues in the CDR3. Germline-derived CDR1 and CDR2 are SGHDT and YYEEEE. The CDR3: CASSSTGGDYGYTF. In DNA, the CDR3 is TGTGCCAGCAGCTCCACAGGGGGCGACTATGGCTACACCTTC.

Only a few counts were recorded for this clone. This chain connects TRBV5-6 to TRBJ1-1; D call uncertain. Germline-derived CDR1 and CDR2 are SGHDT and YYEEEE. The CDR3 length is 14 residues. Trimming removed 5 bases at V and 3 bases at J, with 14 bases between. Here the CDR3 DNA reads TGTGCCAGCAGGATTGGGTCCGGGTACACTGAAGCTTTCTTT. This sequence encodes CASRIGSGYTEAFF.

The J gene is TRBJ2-3, the V gene TRBV5-6; 9 nucleotides agree with TRBD1. Germline V gene lookup returns CDR1 SGHDT and CDR2 YYEEEE. The CDR3 extends over 15 amino acids. V trimming: 3 bases; J trimming: 3 bases; junction bases outside the gene matches: 5. The CDR3 region is CASSSRTGDTDTQYF. Written as DNA, the CDR3 is TGTGCCAGCAGCTCTAGGACAGGGGATACAGATACGCAGTATTTT. Based on the CDR3 plus reference TRBV5-6 and TRBJ2-3, the full variable domain is DAGVTQSPTHLIKTRGQQVTLRCSPKSGHDTVSWYQQALGQGPQFIFQYYEEEERQRGNFPDRFSGHQFPNYSSELNVNALLLGDSALYLCASSSRTGDTDTQYFGPGTRLTVL.